This entry concerns a single T cell receptor beta chain. Its antigen remains unknown. The CDR3 runs to 13 residues. Germline CDR1 reads LNHNV; CDR2 reads YYDKDF (reference sequence). The V end was cut by 8 bases, the J end by 0 bases, with 10 bases between. Profiled with immunoSEQ multiplex PCR; TCRdb holds only in-frame clones, not every one. This table holds fewer than 850,000 clones, around 96% found once. The sample belongs to a study of shared clonotypes between healthy human individuals. Broader study findings: Relative to their counterparts shared across all four donors, non-shared clonotypes exhibited diminished generation probabilities. Clonotype sharing among donors likely depends on sequencing depth. Rarefaction analysis demonstrated incomplete sorted-subset sequencing notwithstanding large depth. The study generally estimated greater richness for naive than memory subsets.

CD45RO negativity and positive selection for CCR7 defined naive CD8 cells, a population that excluded terminally differentiated effector memory CD45RA+ cells. The chain links TRBV15 to TRBJ1-1; TRBD1 is a possible D gene (6 bases). The clonotype was recovered from a man aged 30 to 45 in good health. Input material: naive CD8+ T cells sorted from blood. The CDR3 loop reads CATSGDLNTEAFF. Here the CDR3 DNA reads TGTGCCACCTCAGGGGATTTGAACACTGAAGCTTTCTTT. Filled out from reference TRBV15 and TRBJ1-1, the complete variable domain reads DAMVIQNPRYQVTQFGKPVTLSCSQTLNHNVMYWYQQKSSQAPKLLFHYYDKDFNNEADTPDNFQSRRPNTSFCFLDIRSPGLGDTAMYLCATSGDLNTEAFFGQGTRLTVV.